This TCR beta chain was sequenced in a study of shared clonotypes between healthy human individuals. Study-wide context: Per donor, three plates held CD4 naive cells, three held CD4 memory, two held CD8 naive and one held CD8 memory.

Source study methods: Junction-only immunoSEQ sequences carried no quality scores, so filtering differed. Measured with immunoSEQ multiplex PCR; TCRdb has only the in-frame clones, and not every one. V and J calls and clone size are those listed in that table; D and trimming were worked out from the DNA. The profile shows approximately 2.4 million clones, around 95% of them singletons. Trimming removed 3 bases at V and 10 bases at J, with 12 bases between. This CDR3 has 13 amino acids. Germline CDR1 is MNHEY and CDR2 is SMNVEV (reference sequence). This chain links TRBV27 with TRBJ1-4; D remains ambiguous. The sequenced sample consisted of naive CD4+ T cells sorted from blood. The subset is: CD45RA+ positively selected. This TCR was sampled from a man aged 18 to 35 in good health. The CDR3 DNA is TGTGCCAGCAGTTTGGGAGATTCGCGAAAACTGTTTTTT. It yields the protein CASSLGDSRKLFF. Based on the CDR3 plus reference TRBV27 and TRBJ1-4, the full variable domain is EAQVTQNPRYLITVTGKKLTVTCSQNMNHEYMSWYRQDPGLGLRQIYYSMNVEVTDKGDVPEGYKVSRKEKRNFPLILESPSPNQTSLYFCASSLGDSRKLFFGSGTQLSVL.